This T cell receptor (beta chain) was captured by sequencing in a study of T cells expressing NK-cell markers. The germline gives CDR1 LGHNA, CDR2 YNFKEQ. The CDR3 runs 16 residues. For each CDR3 protein, TCRdb gives one entry from its re-call of the 5' RACE reads, without DNA. In all, the sample yields about 550,000 distinct CDR3 sequences. The origin of this receptor is a young man in good health. V gene TRBV4-2 combines with J gene TRBJ2-3; as DNA is missing, the TRBD2 call by TCRdb cannot be tested. Sequencing was performed on blood T cells: a sorted CD56 or NKG2C T cell subset, CD4+ or CD8+ T cells, or bulk PBMC T cells (not recorded which). CDR3 region: CASSQVAGDKTDTQYF.